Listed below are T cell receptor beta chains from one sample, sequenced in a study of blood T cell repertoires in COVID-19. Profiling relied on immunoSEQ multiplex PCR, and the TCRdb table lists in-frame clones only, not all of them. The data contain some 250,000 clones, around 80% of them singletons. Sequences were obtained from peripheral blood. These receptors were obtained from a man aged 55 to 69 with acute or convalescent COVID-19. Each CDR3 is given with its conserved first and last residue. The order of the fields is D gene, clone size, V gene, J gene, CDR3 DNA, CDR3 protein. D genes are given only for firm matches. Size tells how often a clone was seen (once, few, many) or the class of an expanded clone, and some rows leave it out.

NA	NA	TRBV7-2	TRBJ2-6	TGTGCCAGCAGCTGGACGACAGCTGGGGCCAACGTCCTGACTTTC	CASSWTTAGANVLTF
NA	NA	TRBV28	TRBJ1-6	TGTGCCAGCAGTTTGGGGGGACATAATTCACCCCTCCACTTT	CASSLGGHNSPLHF
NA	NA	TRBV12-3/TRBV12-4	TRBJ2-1	TGTGCCAGCAGGGTAGGGGCCTACAATGAGCAGTTCTTC	CASRVGAYNEQFF
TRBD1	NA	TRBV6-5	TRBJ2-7	TGTGCCAGCAGGAGAGGACAGGGGGCGGACCACGAGCAGTACTTC	CASRRGQGADHEQYF
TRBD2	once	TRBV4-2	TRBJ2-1	TGTGCCAGCAGCCAAGATGGGGTAGCGGGGTATAATGAGCAGTTCTTC	CASSQDGVAGYNEQFF
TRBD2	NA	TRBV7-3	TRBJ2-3	TGTGCCAGCAGCCCCAACGGACTAGCGGATGGCACAGATACGCAGTATTTT	CASSPNGLADGTDTQYF
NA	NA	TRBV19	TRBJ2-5	TGTGCCAGTAGTAGAGTAGGGATGGAGGTCGAAGAGACCCAGTACTTC	CASSRVGMEVEETQYF
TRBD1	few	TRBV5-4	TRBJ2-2	TGTGCCAGCAGCGGACAGGGCCGGAACACCGGGGAGCTGTTTTTT	CASSGQGRNTGELFF
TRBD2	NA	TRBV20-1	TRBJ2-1	TGCAGTGCTAGTACTAGCGGGAGTTGGTACAATGAGCAGTTCTTC	CSASTSGSWYNEQFF
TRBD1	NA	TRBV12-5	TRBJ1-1	TGTGCTAGTTCCGGGACAGGGGTTACTGAAGCTTTCTTT	CASSGTGVTEAFF
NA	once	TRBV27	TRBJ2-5	TGTGCCAGCAGTTTGATTGGAGGTAAAGCGCAAGAGACCCAGTACTTC	CASSLIGGKAQETQYF
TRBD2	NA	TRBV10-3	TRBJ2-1	TGTGCCATCGGGGATAGCGGGGGATCCCTGGGAAATGAGCAGTTCTTC	CAIGDSGGSLGNEQFF
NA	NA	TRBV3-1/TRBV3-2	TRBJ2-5	TGTGCCAGCAGGGACTTCCAAGAGACCCAGTACTTC	CASRDFQETQYF
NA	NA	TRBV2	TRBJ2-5	TGTGCCAGCCAAGTCCCTGAGGAAGAGACCCAGTACTTC	CASQVPEEETQYF
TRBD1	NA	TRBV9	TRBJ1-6	TGTGCCAGCAGCGCAGGGACAGGGGGCCGGAATTCACCCCTCCACTTT	CASSAGTGGRNSPLHF
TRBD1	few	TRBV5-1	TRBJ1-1	TGCGCCAGCAGCTCGTCCGGGACAGGAAACACTGAAGCTTTCTTT	CASSSSGTGNTEAFF
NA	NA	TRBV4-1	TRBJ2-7	TGCGCCAGCAGCCAAACAGGATTATTATACGAGCAGTACTTC	CASSQTGLLYEQYF
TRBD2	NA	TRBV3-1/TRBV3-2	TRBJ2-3	TGTGCCAGCAGCGAACTAGCGGGCGGGGGCACAGATACGCAGTATTTT	CASSELAGGGTDTQYF
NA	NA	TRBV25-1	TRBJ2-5	TGTGCCAGCAGTGAATTTGGCGGGGATTGGGAGACCCAGTACTTC	CASSEFGGDWETQYF
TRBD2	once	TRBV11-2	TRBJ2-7	TGTGCCAGCAGCTCCCTAGCGGCCGAGCAGTACTTC	CASSSLAAEQYF
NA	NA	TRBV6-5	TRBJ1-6	TGTGCCAGCAGTTCCGTCCGGGGATATAATTCACCCCTCCACTTT	CASSSVRGYNSPLHF
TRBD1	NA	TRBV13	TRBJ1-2	TGTGCCAGCAGCGTACAGGGGAACTATGGCTACACCTTC	CASSVQGNYGYTF
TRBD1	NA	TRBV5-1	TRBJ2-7	TGCGCCAGCCGAGGGACAGCCACCTACGAGCAGTACTTC	CASRGTATYEQYF
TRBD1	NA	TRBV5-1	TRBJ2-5	TGCGCCAGCAGCTCTGGGGCAGGGGGCGAAGAGACCCAGTACTTC	CASSSGAGGEETQYF
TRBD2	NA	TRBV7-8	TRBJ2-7	TGTGCCAGCGGGGGGAGGGCAAATAACGAGCAGTACTTC	CASGGRANNEQYF
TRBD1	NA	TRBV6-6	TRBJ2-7	TGTGCCAGCAGTTACGGGACAGACTTATCCTACGAGCAGTACTTC	CASSYGTDLSYEQYF
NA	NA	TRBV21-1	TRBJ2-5	TGTGCCAGCAGCAAAGCCCCTAGCGGGACTGAAGAGACCCAGTACTTC	CASSKAPSGTEETQYF
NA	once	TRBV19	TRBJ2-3	TGTGCCAGTAGTATCCTGGACACCCTACCCCCTAGCACAGATACGCAGTATTTT	CASSILDTLPPSTDTQYF
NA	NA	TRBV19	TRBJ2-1	TGTGCCAGTAGTATAGAGGGGAGCATAAAGCAGTTCTTC	CASSIEGSIKQFF
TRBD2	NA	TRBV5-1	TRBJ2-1	TGCGCCAGCAGCAAAGCAGGACTAGCGCCCAGCTCCTACAATGAGCAGTTCTTC	CASSKAGLAPSSYNEQFF
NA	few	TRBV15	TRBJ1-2	TGTGCCACCAGCACCCAGAGGGGGGGCGGCTACACCTTC	CATSTQRGGGYTF
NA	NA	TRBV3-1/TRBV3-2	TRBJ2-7	TGTGCCAGCAGCCTCCCCTCCCCCGGGAGACAGCGGCAGTACTTC	CASSLPSPGRQRQYF
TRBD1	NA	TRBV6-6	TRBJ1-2	TGTGCCAGCAGTTCTCAGGGGGCTAGCTATGGCTACACCTTC	CASSSQGASYGYTF
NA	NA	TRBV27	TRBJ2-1	TGTGCCAGCAGTTCCCCCGCGGGAAGGGGCCACAATGAGCAGTTCTTC	CASSSPAGRGHNEQFF
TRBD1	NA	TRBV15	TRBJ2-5	TGTGCCACCAGCAAGGACAGGGCCCAAGAGACCCAGTACTTC	CATSKDRAQETQYF
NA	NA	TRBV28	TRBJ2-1	TGTGCCAGCAGTTTAGCGATATGGACTACTCGGGGTACAGGTGAGCAGTTCTTC	CASSLAIWTTRGTGEQFF
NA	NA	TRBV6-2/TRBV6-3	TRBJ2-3	TGTGCCAGCAGTTATCCAGCGGAGGTGGAAACAGATACGCAGTATTTT	CASSYPAEVETDTQYF
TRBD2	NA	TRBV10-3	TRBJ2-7	TGTGCCATCAGTGACCCCGGACTAGCTGGAGCCTACGAGCAGTACTTC	CAISDPGLAGAYEQYF
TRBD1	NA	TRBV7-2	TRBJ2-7	TGTGCCAGCAGCTTAGTTGGGACAGGGGCCCTCAGGGACGAGCAGTACTTC	CASSLVGTGALRDEQYF
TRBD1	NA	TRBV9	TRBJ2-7	TGTGCCAGCAGCGTACGGGACAGCAACGGTGCCTACGAGCAGTACTTC	CASSVRDSNGAYEQYF
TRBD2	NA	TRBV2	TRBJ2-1	TGTGCCAGCAGTTCACAACTAGCGGGCCTTCTTCCTGGGGAGTTCTTC	CASSSQLAGLLPGEFF
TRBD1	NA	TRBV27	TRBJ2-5	TGTGCCAGCAGTCGGAAGGGACAGTTGCTTCTCAGGCCCCAGTACTTC	CASSRKGQLLLRPQYF
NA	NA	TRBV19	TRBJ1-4	TGTGCCAGTAACCGGGACACACGGAATGAAAAACTGTTTTTT	CASNRDTRNEKLFF
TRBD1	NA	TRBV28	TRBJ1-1	TGTGCCAGTTACCAGGGGGCCATGAACACTGAAGCTTTCTTT	CASYQGAMNTEAFF
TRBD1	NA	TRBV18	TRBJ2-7	TGTGCCAGCTCACCGGGACAGGGGCCCTACGAGCAGTACTTC	CASSPGQGPYEQYF
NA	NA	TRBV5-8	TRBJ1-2	TGTGCCAGCAGCTGGACCGCGGCGGGCGGCTACACCTTC	CASSWTAAGGYTF
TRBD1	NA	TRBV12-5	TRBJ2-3	TGTGCTAGTGGTTTTGGCCAGGGGGTAGATACGCAGTATTTT	CASGFGQGVDTQYF
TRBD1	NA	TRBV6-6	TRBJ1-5	TGTGCCAGCAGTCTCGATCTGCGGGACAGCGGACTTTATAGCAATCAGCCCCAGCATTTT	CASSLDLRDSGLYSNQPQHF
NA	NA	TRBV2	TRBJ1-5	TGTGCCAGCAGTGAAGGGGACGCAGGGGAATACAAGCCCCAGCATTTT	CASSEGDAGEYKPQHF
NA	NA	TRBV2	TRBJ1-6	TGTGCCAGCAGCCCCCGAGCACCCCTCCACTTT	CASSPRAPLHF
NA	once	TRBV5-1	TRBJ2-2	TGCGCCAGCAGCATCAGGGGATCCGGGGAGCTGTTTTTT	CASSIRGSGELFF
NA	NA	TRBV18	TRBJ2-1	TGTGCCAGCTCACCACCTTTAGCGGAGGGGACCAATGAGCAGTTCTTC	CASSPPLAEGTNEQFF
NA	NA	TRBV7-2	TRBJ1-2	TGTGCCAGCAGCTTCGGGACCGCGGGGGCGGGCTACACCTTC	CASSFGTAGAGYTF
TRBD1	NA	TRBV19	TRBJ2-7	TGTGCCAGTAGTATGGGGACAGGGATAACGAACGAGCAGTACTTC	CASSMGTGITNEQYF
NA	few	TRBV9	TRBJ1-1	TGTGCCAGCAGCGTAGAGGGGCAAGGTGAAGCTTTCTTT	CASSVEGQGEAFF